This TCR beta chain is from a study of identical twins. General observations from the study: A cross-sectional statistical analysis, not follow-up of the same donors, supported the conclusions.

In regard to this clonotype: The antigen remains undetermined.

TCRdb analysed the 5' RACE reads with MiXCR anew, one entry per CDR3 protein. The data hold approximately 630,000 distinct CDR3 sequences, with roughly 7.1% observed a single time. The germline V and J ends were trimmed by 3 bases and 4 bases, with 13 bases remaining between them. CDR1 is SEHNR, CDR2 FQNEAQ, per germline (reference sequence). The CDR3 runs 15 residues. In addition, the sample was reused for a study of yellow fever vaccine responses in identical twins.

The receptor was derived from a woman younger than 30 in good health. This sequence joins TRBV7-9 and TRBJ1-5; no clear D. Sequenced: PBMCs. This chain's CDR3 is CASSFGEIGNQPQHF. CDR3 coding DNA: TGTGCCAGCAGCTTCGGGGAGATCGGGAATCAGCCCCAGCATTTT.